This TCR beta chain is from a study of T cell repertoires in cytomegalovirus infection (dated by TCRdb to the late 2010s). Regarding the research as a whole: Donor HLA type was relevant to the analysis, as public TCR beta signatures indicated carriage of CMV infection together with the matching HLA type.

What the research found in general, with its limitations: The ex vivo response was dominated by HLA-C-restricted CMV-specific TCR beta clonotypes, which also provided the single most frequent clonotype in two of eight donors. In both this cohort and an independent cohort of over 350 donors, the cumulative frequency of public TCR beta family members distinguished carriers of CMV infection plus the relevant HLA type.

This clonotype was picked up many times. Which antigen it targets is not known. No quality values exist for individual bases; no much larger clone is one base distant. The cysteine opens and the phenylalanine closes a CDR3 of 14 amino acids. The sequence is cut down to CDR3 DNA, 42 bases in frame from base 1. V is shortened by 4 bases, J by 2 bases, and the region joining them spans 9 bases. Data came from an Illumina HiSeq 1500. The public sequencing data were trimmed at Q25 with fastp and processed into clonotypes with MiXCR by TCRdb, which kept only in-frame beta chains. Duplicate CDR3 protein sequences are folded into a single record with the most common DNA and genes. Present in this sample are approximately 190,000 distinct CDR3 sequences, nearly 9.5% of which were seen just once. The ten largest clones take up roughly 5% of the sample.

The chain employs TRBV12-3 or TRBV12-4 and TRBJ1-5; the D gene cannot be named for sure. Sequenced sample: PBMCs. This TCR was sampled from a human donor in good health (CMV status not recorded). Some clones in this sample may be carry-over from other donors' samples. The DNA reads TGTGCCAGCAGTTCCATGGCAGGCAATCAGCCCCAGCATTTT. Its translation reads: CASSSMAGNQPQHF.